This T cell receptor (beta chain) was retrieved from a study of T cell repertoires in cytomegalovirus infection. Turning to the study itself: Carrying CMV and the relevant HLA type showed in public TCR beta signatures.

This clonotype has a single count. No antigen is known for it. TCRdb recomputed calls from the reads with MiXCR, one row per CDR3 protein. Of some 300,000 distinct CDR3 sequences listed, around 10% were seen once; the top ten hold around 2.4%. The CDR3 runs 13 residues. V was trimmed by 6 bases and J by 3 bases, leaving 14 bases between them. Germline loops: CDR1 DFQATT, CDR2 SNEGSKA (reference sequence). General study points: HLA-C-restricted CMV clonotypes gave the most frequent clonotype in two of eight donors. Public TCR beta family frequency separated CMV-and-HLA carriers, including in an independent cohort.

The sequence came from a human donor in good health (CMV status not recorded). Some clones in this sample may be carry-over from other donors' samples. The V and J genes are TRBV20-1 and TRBJ1-2; a weak D match, TRBD1 (5 bases). Sequencing was performed on PBMCs. This chain's CDR3 is CSARTRGDYGYTF. As DNA, the CDR3 is TGCAGTGCCAGGACAAGGGGAGACTATGGCTACACCTTC.